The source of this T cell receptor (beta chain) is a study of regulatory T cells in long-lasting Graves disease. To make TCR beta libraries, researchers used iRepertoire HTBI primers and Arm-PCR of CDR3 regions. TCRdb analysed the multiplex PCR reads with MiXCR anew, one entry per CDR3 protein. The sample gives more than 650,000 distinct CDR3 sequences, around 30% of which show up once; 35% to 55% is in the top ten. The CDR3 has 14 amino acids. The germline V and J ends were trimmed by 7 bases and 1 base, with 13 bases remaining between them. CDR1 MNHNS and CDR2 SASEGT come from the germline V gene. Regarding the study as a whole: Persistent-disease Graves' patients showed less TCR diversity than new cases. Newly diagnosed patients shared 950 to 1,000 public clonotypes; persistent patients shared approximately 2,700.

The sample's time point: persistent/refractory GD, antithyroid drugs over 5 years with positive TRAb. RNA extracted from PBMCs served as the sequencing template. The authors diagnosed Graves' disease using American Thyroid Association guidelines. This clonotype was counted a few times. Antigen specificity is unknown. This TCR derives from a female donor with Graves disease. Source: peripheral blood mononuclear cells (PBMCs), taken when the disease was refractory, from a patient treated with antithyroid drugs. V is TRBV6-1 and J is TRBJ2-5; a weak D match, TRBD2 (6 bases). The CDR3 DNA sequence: TGTGCCAGCAAGCACCGGGACTTCCAAGAGACCCAGTACTTC. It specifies CASKHRDFQETQYF.